A selection of T cell receptor beta chains follows, all from one sample in a study of blood T cell repertoires in COVID-19. The repertoire was sequenced with immunoSEQ multiplex PCR; TCRdb's copy has only in-frame clones and lacks some. The sample has 120,000 or so clones, 65% to 85% seen once. What was sequenced was peripheral blood. The receptors were gathered from an elderly man with active or convalescent COVID-19. Each CDR3 is given with its conserved first and last residue.

length	V	J	CDR3
15	TRBV30	TRBJ1-4	CAWSRRTGGGEKLFF
16	TRBV5-1	TRBJ1-3	CASSLGQALSGNTIYF
15	TRBV19	TRBJ2-3	CASSIGDSSLDTQYF
15	TRBV7-2	TRBJ1-2	CASSMGQPDFYGYTF
14	TRBV5-1	TRBJ2-5	CASSLVASQETQYF
15	TRBV9	TRBJ1-1	CASSNRPEGDTEAFF
12	TRBV11-2	TRBJ2-7	CASSSTGYEQYF
15	TRBV10-3	TRBJ2-2	CAIQLKGAYTGELFF
14	TRBV7-9	TRBJ2-5	CASSSPDSPEPQYF
13	TRBV7-9	TRBJ1-2	CASSLGGAYGYTF
19	TRBV19	TRBJ1-2	CASSIDRVDRLGANYGYTF
15	TRBV3-1/TRBV3-2	TRBJ2-2	CASKFGGSNTGELFF
16	TRBV18	TRBJ2-4	CASSPIMDRAKNIQYF
14	TRBV5-4	TRBJ2-3	CASSLALSTDTQYF
13	TRBV3-1/TRBV3-2	TRBJ1-6	CASSRTGDSPLHF
16	TRBV29-1	TRBJ2-6	CSVIGSGDSGANVLTF
14	TRBV3-1/TRBV3-2	TRBJ2-7	CASSQDWGDYEQYF
15	TRBV4-1	TRBJ2-5	CASSRTGQGPETQYF
15	TRBV2	TRBJ2-1	CASSEPLSSYNEQFF
16	TRBV11-3	TRBJ2-7	CASSLGHPDRGYEQYF
13	TRBV3-1/TRBV3-2	TRBJ1-1	CASSSRGWPEAFF
14	TRBV4-3	TRBJ1-4	CASSRITGPEKLFF
13	TRBV12-3/TRBV12-4	TRBJ1-1	CASTRQMNTEAFF
14	TRBV3-1/TRBV3-2	TRBJ2-1	CASSPAGYYNEQFF
15	TRBV5-4	TRBJ1-2	CASSLVGQPNYGYTF
12	TRBV27	TRBJ2-3	CASSPNRAPQYF
15	TRBV7-2	TRBJ2-7	CASTISGTGTYEQYF
14	TRBV6-5	TRBJ1-1	CASSYKGANTEAFF
13	TRBV2	TRBJ1-1	CASSAREDTEAFF
16	TRBV9	TRBJ2-2	CASSVMGQPHTGELFF
15	TRBV19	TRBJ2-3	CASRHPGQGTDTQYF
14	TRBV9	TRBJ1-2	CASSPGQGTNGYTF
17	TRBV27	TRBJ2-2	CASRHRTGERNTGELFF
16	TRBV4-1	TRBJ1-5	CASSQEYTYSNQPQHF
13	TRBV5-4	TRBJ1-2	CASLGDRNYGYTF
15	TRBV7-2	TRBJ1-6	CASSKGQGVDSPLHF
16	TRBV27	TRBJ1-1	CASSKPTGRMNTEAFF
17	TRBV4-3	TRBJ2-6	CASSLGLAGAGANVLTF
13	TRBV5-5	TRBJ1-2	CASSLRGNYGYTF
13	TRBV9	TRBJ2-3	CASSAEGVDTQYF
14	TRBV6-5	TRBJ1-1	CASSLRGGLTEAFF
15	TRBV12-5	TRBJ1-2	CASGFFRGVNYGYTF
14	TRBV18	TRBJ1-1	CASSLSTGPTEAFF
16	TRBV18	TRBJ2-1	CASSPPSSGVYNEQFF
15	TRBV7-9	TRBJ2-7	CASTHRDRGGYEQYF
14	TRBV27	TRBJ1-2	CASSLRGNQDGYTF
11	TRBV12-3/TRBV12-4	TRBJ2-7	CASSSVVEQYF